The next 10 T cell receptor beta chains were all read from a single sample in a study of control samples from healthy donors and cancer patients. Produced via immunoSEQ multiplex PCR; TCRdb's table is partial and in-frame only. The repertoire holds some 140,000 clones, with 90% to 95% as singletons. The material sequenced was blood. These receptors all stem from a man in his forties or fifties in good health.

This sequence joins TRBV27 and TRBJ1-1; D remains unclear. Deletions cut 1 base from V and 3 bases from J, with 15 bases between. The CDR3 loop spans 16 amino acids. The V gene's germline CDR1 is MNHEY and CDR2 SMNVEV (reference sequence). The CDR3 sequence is CASSLLAPAADTEAFF. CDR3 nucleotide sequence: TGTGCCAGCAGTTTATTGGCTCCGGCAGCGGACACTGAAGCTTTCTTT.

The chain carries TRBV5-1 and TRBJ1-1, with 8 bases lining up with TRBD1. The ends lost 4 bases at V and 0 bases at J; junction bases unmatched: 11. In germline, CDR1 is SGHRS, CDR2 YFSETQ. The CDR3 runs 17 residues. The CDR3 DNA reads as TGCGCCAGCAGCCGTACCGGGGCAGGGGGCCTGAACACTGAAGCTTTCTTT. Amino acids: CASSRTGAGGLNTEAFF.

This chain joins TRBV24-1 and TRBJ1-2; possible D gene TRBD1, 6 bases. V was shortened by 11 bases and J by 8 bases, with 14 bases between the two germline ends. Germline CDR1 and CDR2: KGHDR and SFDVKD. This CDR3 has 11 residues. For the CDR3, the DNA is TGTGCCATCCGAGGGGGGCACGGCTACACCTTC. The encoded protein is CAIRGGHGYTF.

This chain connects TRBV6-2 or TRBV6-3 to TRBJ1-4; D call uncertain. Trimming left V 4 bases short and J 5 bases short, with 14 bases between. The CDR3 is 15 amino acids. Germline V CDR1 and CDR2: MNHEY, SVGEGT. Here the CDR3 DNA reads TGTGCCAGCAGTTCCGCAGGAACTTCAAATGAAAAACTGTTTTTT. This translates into CASSSAGTSNEKLFF.

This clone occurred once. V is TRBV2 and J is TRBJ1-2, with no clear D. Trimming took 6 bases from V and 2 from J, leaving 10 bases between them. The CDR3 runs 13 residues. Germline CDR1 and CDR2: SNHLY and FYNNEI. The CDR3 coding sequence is TGTGCCAGCAGCGCACACGGAAACTATGGCTACACCTTC. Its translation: CASSAHGNYGYTF. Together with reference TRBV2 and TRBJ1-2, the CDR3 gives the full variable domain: EPEVTQTPSHQVTQMGQEVILRCVPISNHLYFYWYRQILGQKVEFLVSFYNNEISEKSEIFDDQFSVERPDGSNFTLKIRSTKLEDSAMYFCASSAHGNYGYTFGSGTRLTVV.

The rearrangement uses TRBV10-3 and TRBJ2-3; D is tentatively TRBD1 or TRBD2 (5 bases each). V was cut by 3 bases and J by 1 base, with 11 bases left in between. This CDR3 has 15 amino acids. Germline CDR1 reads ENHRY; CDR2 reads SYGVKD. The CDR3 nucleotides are TGTGCCATCAGTGATGTCGGGGCCGGCACAGATACGCAGTATTTT. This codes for CAISDVGAGTDTQYF.

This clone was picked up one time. The CDR3 is CASSNRGGPYEQYF. In DNA form, the CDR3 reads TGTGCCAGTAGTAACAGGGGTGGTCCCTACGAGCAGTACTTC. The chain links TRBV19 to TRBJ2-7; 7 bases map to TRBD1. Losses at the gene ends were 4 bases for V and 2 bases for J; bases not matched to a gene: 5. The CDR3 runs to 14 residues. The germline V gene has CDR1 LNHDA and CDR2 SQIVND (reference sequence).

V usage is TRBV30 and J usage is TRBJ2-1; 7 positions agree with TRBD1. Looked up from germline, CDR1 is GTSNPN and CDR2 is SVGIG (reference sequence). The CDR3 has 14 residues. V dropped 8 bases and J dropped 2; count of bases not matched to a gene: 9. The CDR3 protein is CAGRGQTPYNEQFF. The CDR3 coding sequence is TGTGCCGGAAGGGGACAGACCCCCTACAATGAGCAGTTCTTC.

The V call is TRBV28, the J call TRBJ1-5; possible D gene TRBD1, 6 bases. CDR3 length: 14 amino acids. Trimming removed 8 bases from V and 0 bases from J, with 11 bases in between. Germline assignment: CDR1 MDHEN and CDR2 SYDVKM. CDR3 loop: CASGGRDSNQPQHF. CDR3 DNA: TGTGCCAGCGGGGGGCGGGATAGCAATCAGCCCCAGCATTTT. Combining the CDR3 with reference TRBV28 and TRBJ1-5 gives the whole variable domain DVKVTQSSRYLVKRTGEKVFLECVQDMDHENMFWYRQDPGLGLRLIYFSYDVKMKEKGDIPEGYSVSREKKERFSLILESASTNQTSMYLCASGGRDSNQPQHFGDGTRLSIL.

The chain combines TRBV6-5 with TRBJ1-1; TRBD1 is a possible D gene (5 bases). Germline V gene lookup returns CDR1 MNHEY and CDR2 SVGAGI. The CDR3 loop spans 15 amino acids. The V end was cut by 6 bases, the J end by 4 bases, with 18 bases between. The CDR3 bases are TGTGCCAGCAGCAGGGCCTCGGGTCGGGGCACTGAAGCTTTCTTT. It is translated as CASSRASGRGTEAFF.